This TCR beta chain stems from a study of human T cells and chemical hapten exposure. This clonotype was seen at least ten times. As to time point: patch test 1, 2 weeks after DPC sensitization. As to treatment: therapeutic diphenylcyclopropenone sensitization with weekly scalp DPC. Original analysis: Sample TCR counts, which ranged from roughly 20,000 to 750,000, had a median of roughly 100,000. TCRdb processed the RACE reads anew with MiXCR; each CDR3 protein has one entry. The V and J calls and clone size come from TCRdb's table, not from the authors' own analysis. The data hold some 380,000 distinct CDR3 sequences, with roughly 4.8% observed a single time. This material consisted of whole blood, taken in connection with sensitization to the hapten diphenylcyclopropenone (DPC). The TCR sequence derives from a woman aged 45-65 years with alopecia areata. Some clones in this sample may be carry-over from other donors' samples.

DNA for the CDR3: TGTGCCAGCAGTTACTCTGGACGCCCGCTCCCCTACGAGCAGTACTTC. Translation gives CASSYSGRPLPYEQYF. The chain combines TRBV6-5 with TRBJ2-7; D is unclear. Germline V gene data show CDR1 as MNHEY and CDR2 as SVGAGI. V dropped 0 bases and J dropped 2 bases, with 14 bases sitting between them. The CDR3 is 16 amino acids.